The T cell receptor (beta chain) under discussion was sequenced for a study of Tregs in tolerant kidney transplant recipients. Study-wide results and caveats: Nucleotide sequences could not be compared across some patients' samples due to primer changes. Biological reproducibility was not directly addressed, but technical replication error appeared minimal. Tolerant patients' donor-specific Tregs expanded beyond overall Tregs, suggesting antigen-driven growth.

Produced via immunoSEQ multiplex PCR; TCRdb's table is partial and in-frame only. The sample carries 90,000 to 130,000 clones, almost 90% recorded once. Germline V gene data show CDR1 as LGHNA and CDR2 as YSLEER. Trimming removed 0 bases at V and 4 bases at J, with 19 bases between. The CDR3 has 19 amino acids. As to this clone: Its target is unknown.

Unstimulated regulatory T cells (CD4+CD25+CD127-), CD4+CD25- non-regulatory cells, CD4 and CD8 cells were FACS-sorted from thawed PBMCs. This TCR came from a human donor who received a combined kidney and bone marrow transplant. The genes are TRBV4-3 and TRBJ2-6; D perhaps matches TRBD1 (7 bases). The starting material was CD4+ T cells from blood, obtained before the transplant. CDR3 protein: CASSQDYGGGASGANVLTF. As DNA, the CDR3 is TGCGCCAGCAGCCAAGATTATGGAGGGGGCGCGTCCGGGGCCAACGTCCTGACTTTC.